Each of the 14 T cell receptor beta chains below was sequenced from the same sample in a study of shared clonotypes between healthy human individuals. TCRdb's copy holds only in-frame clones and misses some; the assay was immunoSEQ multiplex PCR. The data show around 1.6 million clones, 95% to 99% seen once. What was sequenced was naive CD4+ T cells sorted from blood. Subset denoted: CD45RA+ positively selected. The receptor source for this set is a man aged 30-40 years in good health.

Points on this clone: The sample carries other DNA sequences with the same CDR3. The V gene is TRBV5-1, the J gene TRBJ2-3, with 7 bases that match TRBD2. Germline V gene data show CDR1 as SGHRS and CDR2 as YFSETQ. This CDR3 has 14 residues. V was pared by 7 bases and J by 1 base, with 6 bases of the junction left unmatched. CDR3 sequence: CASSLLAGTDTQYF. The CDR3 nucleotides read TGCGCCAGCTCCCTCCTAGCGGGCACAGATACGCAGTATTTT.

This clone appeared once. CDR3 nucleotide sequence: TGTGCCAGCAGTTTGTTGGGGAATAAGCAGTACTTC. This sequence encodes CASSLLGNKQYF. J is TRBJ2-7 and V is TRBV28; D uncertain. There are 12 residues in the CDR3. The ends were cut back, 3 bases at V and 8 bases at J, with 11 bases in the middle. Germline CDR1 reads MDHEN; CDR2 reads SYDVKM.

The chain employs TRBV2 and TRBJ2-1; TRBD2 aligns across 7 bases. Per germline, CDR1 SNHLY and CDR2 FYNNEI. The CDR3 contains 14 residues. V shed 5 bases, J shed 5 bases, and the junction held 6 bases outside the gene matches. CDR3 coding DNA: TGTGCCAGCAGTCCCGTCCGGGGGGACAATGAGCAGTTCTTC. Amino acids: CASSPVRGDNEQFF.

J is TRBJ1-3 and V is TRBV7-2, with TRBD1 identical over 8 bases. V was clipped by 4 bases and J by 2 bases; unmatched bases: 4. The CDR3 covers 15 residues. Germline loops: CDR1 SGHTA, CDR2 FQGNSA. The CDR3 DNA is TGTGCCAGCAGCTATACAGGGGGTCCTGGAAACACCATATATTTT. This codes for CASSYTGGPGNTIYF.

The genes are TRBV6-5 and TRBJ2-1, with a possible D match to TRBD2 (6 bases). Trimming stripped 2 bases from V and 1 base from J, with 12 bases between. CDR1 and CDR2 from the germline V gene are MNHEY and SVGAGI. The CDR3 covers 16 residues. The CDR3 here is CASSYVGSRSYNEQFF. The DNA of the CDR3 is TGTGCCAGCAGTTACGTCGGGAGTCGTTCCTACAATGAGCAGTTCTTC.

The genes are TRBV19 and TRBJ2-3; TRBD2 matches at 10 bases. Germline assignment: CDR1 LNHDA and CDR2 SQIVND (reference sequence). The CDR3 has 16 residues. J gave up 4 bases and V 2 bases, and 6 bases lay outside the gene matches. For the CDR3, the DNA is TGTGCCAGTAGTATATTAGCGGGAGGTGGGTCAGATACGCAGTATTTT. This translates into CASSILAGGGSDTQYF.

The chain uses TRBV21-1 and TRBJ2-2; no DNA check was done on the table's D call, TRBD1. TRBV21-1 counts as a pseudogene. The CDR3 is 16 residues long. The CDR3 bases are TGTGCCAGCAGCAAAGGGTATCAGGGGGGTAGCCGGGAGCTGTTTTTT. It yields the protein CASSKGYQGGSRELFF.

This chain links TRBV7-2 with TRBJ2-2; 10 nucleotides align to TRBD1. J was trimmed by 4 bases and V by 7 bases; bases with no gene match: 6. The CDR3 runs 15 residues. Germline V gene data show CDR1 as SGHTA and CDR2 as FQGNSA. This chain's CDR3 is CASTLDRGRTGELFF. CDR3 in DNA: TGTGCCAGCACCCTCGACAGGGGGCGCACCGGGGAGCTGTTTTTT.

The chain is built from TRBV7-2 and TRBJ2-7; D remains ambiguous. V was clipped by 2 bases and J by 6 bases, with 20 bases between them. CDR1 SGHTA and CDR2 FQGNSA come from the germline V gene. This CDR3 has 16 residues. The CDR3 spells CASSLFWREDPGEQYF. The CDR3 DNA sequence: TGTGCCAGCAGCTTATTCTGGAGAGAAGACCCGGGCGAGCAGTACTTC.

This chain connects TRBV11-3 to TRBJ2-1; D might be TRBD2 (5 bases). Germline lookup yields CDR1 SGHNT and CDR2 YENEEA. CDR3 length equals 16 residues. V shed 5 bases and J shed 0 bases, with 14 bases lying between them. The chain's CDR3 is CASSPTGLSSYNEQFF. In DNA, the CDR3 is TGTGCCAGCAGCCCTACCGGACTTAGCTCCTACAATGAGCAGTTCTTC.

The chain uses TRBV7-3 and TRBJ2-2; 14 bases fit TRBD2. Germline V gene data show CDR1 as SGHTA and CDR2 as FQGTGA. This CDR3 spans 16 amino acids. The V gene end was trimmed by 5 bases and the J gene end by 6 bases; junction bases not matched to a gene: 5. The CDR3 nucleotides are TGTGCCAGCAGCCCTAGACTAGCGGGAGGGCCCGGGGAGCTGTTTTTT. Translating it yields CASSPRLAGGPGELFF. Full variable domain (missing parts from reference TRBV7-3 and TRBJ2-2): GAGVSQTPSNKVTEKGKYVELRCDPISGHTALYWYRQSLGQGPEFLIYFQGTGAADDSGLPNDRFFAVRPEGSVSTLKIQRTERGDSAVYLCASSPRLAGGPGELFFGEGSRLTVL.

The V call is TRBV19, the J call TRBJ1-5, with D perhaps TRBD1 (6 bases). V lost 11 bases, J lost 6 bases, and 17 bases lay in between. Germline V gene data show CDR1 as LNHDA and CDR2 as SQIVND (reference sequence). This CDR3 is built from 13 residues. CDR3 sequence reads: CACTRGGSQPQHF. The CDR3 DNA reads as TGTGCCTGTACGAGGGGGGGTAGTCAGCCCCAGCATTTT.

V gene TRBV29-1 combines with J gene TRBJ2-5; no firm D call. The CDR3 has 12 amino acids. The V end lost 7 bases, the J end lost 5 bases, and 14 bases lay between the germline ends. Germline assignment: CDR1 SQVTM and CDR2 ANQGSEA. CDR3 sequence: CSALTQRETQYF. The CDR3, as DNA: TGCAGCGCTCTGACCCAGAGGGAGACCCAGTACTTC.

This CDR3 is CASRKTGGAYGYTF. The DNA of the CDR3 is TGTGCCAGCAGAAAGACAGGGGGCGCATATGGCTACACCTTC. This chain links TRBV28 with TRBJ1-2, with 10 bases identical to TRBD1. Trimming took 6 bases from V and 5 from J; bases not matched to a gene: 6. Germline V lookup: CDR1 MDHEN, CDR2 SYDVKM. The CDR3 length is 14 residues.